Below are 22 T cell receptor beta chains sequenced from a single sample in a study of vaccination and CD4 T cells after COVID-19. Sequencing of the DNA from cultured CD4+ T cells was carried out with the Oncomine TCR Beta short-read assay. From the PCR reads, TCRdb called clonotypes with MiXCR, one entry per CDR3 protein. The profile shows more than 10,000 distinct CDR3 sequences, more than 35% of them singletons. For these TCRs, the target antigens are not known. The sample's treatment: 10-day PBMC culture with coronavirus spike peptide pools or control peptides (ViraFEST assay). Specimen: CD4+ T cells from blood, cultured in vitro, collected after SARS-CoV-2 vaccination. These receptors all come from a human donor who had recovered from COVID-19.

This chain links TRBV7-8 with TRBJ1-1; no reliable D call. Germline V gene sequence: CDR1 SGHVS, CDR2 FQNEAQ. The length of the CDR3 is 17 residues. Trimming removed 1 base from V and 0 bases from J, with 15 bases in between. The CDR3: CASSLGSIAGLNTEAFF. DNA for the CDR3: TGTGCCAGCAGCTTAGGGAGCATCGCGGGTCTGAACACTGAAGCTTTCTTT.

This chain uses TRBV5-5 with TRBJ1-2; D is uncertain. This CDR3 is built from 14 residues. The germline V gene has CDR1 SGHKS and CDR2 YYEKEE (reference sequence). V dropped 1 base and J dropped 1 base, with 8 bases sitting between them. DNA of the CDR3: TGTGCCAGCAGCTTGTTTGGGGATAACTATGGCTACACCTTC. It codes for CASSLFGDNYGYTF.

The chain combines TRBV12-3 or TRBV12-4 with TRBJ2-3, with TRBD2 as a possible D gene (6 bases). V was clipped by 2 bases and J by 4 bases, with 16 bases between them. CDR3 length equals 16 residues. The CDR3 region has the DNA TGTGCCAGCAGTTTATTGCCGGAGGGATCCCCAGATACGCAGTATTTT. Translation gives CASSLLPEGSPDTQYF.

The chain has TRBV7-2 and TRBJ2-3; D gene ambiguous. The CDR3 is 16 residues long. Trimming removed 4 bases at V and 1 base at J, with 15 bases between. Germline CDR1 SGHTA, CDR2 FQGNSA. This chain's CDR3 is CASSSSSGPRTDTQYF. DNA of the CDR3: TGTGCCAGCAGCTCCTCCTCCGGGCCTCGCACAGATACGCAGTATTTT.

The chain is built from TRBV4-3 and TRBJ2-1; 8 bases map to TRBD2. With 0 bases clipped from V and 6 bases from J, the junction kept 7 bases outside the gene matches. CDR1 is LGHNA and CDR2 is YSLEER in the germline V gene. This CDR3 is 16 amino acids long. The DNA of the CDR3 is TGCGCCAGCAGCCAAGACCCAGCGGGAGTGATCAATGAGCAGTTCTTC. This translates into CASSQDPAGVINEQFF.

This chain connects TRBV29-1 to TRBJ1-5, with 9 nucleotides matching TRBD1. This CDR3 contains 13 residues. Germline lookup yields CDR1 SQVTM and CDR2 ANQGSEA. J was trimmed by 2 bases and V by 4 bases; bases with no gene match: 0. CDR3 DNA sequence: TGCAGCGTTGGGGACAGGGGCAATCAGCCCCAGCATTTT. Protein sequence: CSVGDRGNQPQHF.

This chain links TRBV20-1 with TRBJ1-1; no definite D call. The CDR3 is made up of 11 amino acids. V gave up 3 bases and J gave up 10 bases, with 12 bases separating them. Germline-derived CDR1 and CDR2 are DFQATT and SNEGSKA (reference sequence). For the CDR3, the DNA is TGCAGTGCTAGGCCCGGGGTGGTAGCTTTCTTT. It encodes CSARPGVVAFF.

This clonotype was observed a few times. The chain is built from TRBV6-5 and TRBJ1-5, with D maybe TRBD1 (6 bases). V lost 2 bases to trimming and J lost 1 base, with 15 bases between them. This CDR3 is built from 17 residues. From germline, CDR1 is MNHEY and CDR2 SVGAGI. CDR3 in amino acids: CASSYAQGIRSNQPQHF. The CDR3 DNA is TGTGCCAGCAGTTACGCCCAGGGGATACGGAGCAATCAGCCCCAGCATTTT.

V and J are TRBV4-2 and TRBJ1-2; possible D gene TRBD1, 6 bases. The CDR3 spans 14 residues. V was cut by 1 base and J by 2 bases, with 8 bases left in between. Germline loops: CDR1 LGHNA, CDR2 YNFKEQ. CDR3 loop: CASSQGTANYGYTF. The CDR3 region has the DNA TGTGCCAGCAGCCAAGGGACAGCCAACTATGGCTACACCTTC.

This clonotype was detected only a few times. The chain carries TRBV24-1 and TRBJ2-1; TRBD2 is a possible D gene (6 bases). The germline CDR1 and CDR2 sequences are KGHDR and SFDVKD. V was trimmed by 3 bases and J by 9 bases, leaving 20 bases between them. This CDR3 region has 16 residues. CDR3 protein: CATSDPRLGDRSEQFF. The CDR3 nucleotides are TGTGCCACCAGTGATCCTAGACTAGGAGACCGCTCTGAGCAGTTCTTC.

The chain joins TRBV18 to TRBJ1-2; weak D call: TRBD1 (6 bases). CDR3 length equals 15 residues. Germline assignment: CDR1 KGHSH and CDR2 LQKENI. The V end lost 3 bases, the J end lost 2 bases, and 13 bases lay between the germline ends. The CDR3 DNA is TGTGCCAGCTCACCGCTTGGACAGAACAACTATGGCTACACCTTC. Its protein product is CASSPLGQNNYGYTF.

The rearrangement links TRBV7-9 to TRBJ2-3, with a tentative D call TRBD1 (5 bases). Trimming left V 3 bases short and J 5 bases short, with 9 bases between. This CDR3 region has 13 residues. The germline V gene has CDR1 SEHNR and CDR2 FQNEAQ (reference sequence). In DNA form, the CDR3 reads TGTGCCAGCAGCTTGATTCAGGGAGATACGCAGTATTTT. It yields the protein CASSLIQGDTQYF.

The V and J genes are TRBV6-1 and TRBJ2-2; D perhaps matches TRBD1 (5 bases). The CDR3 is 14 residues long. The V gene's germline CDR1 is MNHNS and CDR2 SASEGT. The V and J ends lost 6 bases and 3 bases respectively, with 11 bases between them. CDR3 amino acids: CASRVDTDTGELFF. The CDR3 DNA sequence: TGTGCCAGCAGGGTGGACACAGACACCGGGGAGCTGTTTTTT.

The V call is TRBV27, the J call TRBJ1-3; D gene unclear. Trimming pared 6 bases from V and 0 bases from J, leaving 24 bases between. This CDR3 is built from 19 residues. Germline CDR1 and CDR2: MNHEY and SMNVEV (reference sequence). The CDR3 reads CASSLKPIGLSRSGNTIYF. DNA for the CDR3: TGTGCCAGCAGCTTGAAACCAATCGGACTCTCCCGCTCTGGAAACACCATATATTTT.

The chain combines TRBV15 with TRBJ2-7; TRBD2 matches 8 bases. The CDR3 totals 14 residues. Losses at the gene ends were 4 bases for V and 2 bases for J; bases not matched to a gene: 4. Germline CDR1 LNHNV, CDR2 YYDKDF (reference sequence). CDR3 sequence (DNA): TGTGCCACCAGCACCCGGGAGGGCCCCTACGAGCAGTACTTC. Translating gives CATSTREGPYEQYF.

The genes are TRBV5-1 and TRBJ1-6; D ambiguous. The CDR3 totals 16 residues. Germline V gives CDR1 SGHRS, CDR2 YFSETQ. With 0 bases removed from V and 0 bases from J, the gap between germline ends came to 7 bases. CDR3 DNA sequence: TGCGCCAGCAGCTTGGAGGCCGGCTCCTATAATTCACCCCTCCACTTT. Translated, it gives CASSLEAGSYNSPLHF.

The chain couples TRBV29-1 to TRBJ1-1; no clear D gene. Germline V gene lookup returns CDR1 SQVTM and CDR2 ANQGSEA. CDR3 length equals 13 residues. Trimming shortened V by 7 bases and J by 2 bases, and 14 bases separated the two germline ends. The CDR3 sequence: CSAEPRANTEAFF. CDR3 sequence (DNA): TGCAGCGCCGAGCCCCGGGCTAACACTGAAGCTTTCTTT. Full variable domain (missing parts from reference TRBV29-1 and TRBJ1-1): SAVISQKPSRDICQRGTSLTIQCQVDSQVTMMFWYRQQPGQSLTLIATANQGSEATYESGFVIDKFPISRPNLTFSTLTVSNMSPEDSSIYLCSAEPRANTEAFFGQGTRLTVV.

V gene TRBV11-1 combines with J gene TRBJ1-3; D gene uncertain. The CDR3 spans 14 residues. CDR1 SGHAT and CDR2 FQDESV come from the germline V gene (reference sequence). With 4 bases removed from V and 0 bases from J, the gap between germline ends came to 7 bases. The CDR3 protein is CASSSWDSGNTIYF. Written as DNA, the CDR3 is TGTGCCAGCAGCTCGTGGGACTCTGGAAACACCATATATTTT.

The J gene is TRBJ2-4, the V gene TRBV20-1; D is possibly TRBD1 (6 bases). In germline, CDR1 is DFQATT, CDR2 SNEGSKA (reference sequence). CDR3 size: 14 residues. V was shortened by 1 base and J by 8 bases, with 15 bases between the two germline ends. CDR3 in amino acids: CSARGGPSAHIQYF. The CDR3 bases are TGCAGTGCTAGAGGGGGGCCATCTGCGCACATTCAGTACTTC.

This clonotype showed up just a few times. The chain joins TRBV27 to TRBJ2-5, with D possibly TRBD1 on 5 matching bases. Germline CDR1 and CDR2: MNHEY and SMNVEV (reference sequence). The CDR3 is 14 amino acids. The V end was cut by 5 bases, the J end by 6 bases, with 16 bases between. The chain's CDR3 is CASSPYRNGQTQYF. DNA of the CDR3: TGTGCCAGCAGTCCGTACAGGAACGGGCAGACCCAGTACTTC.

V is TRBV5-4 and J is TRBJ1-1, with D maybe TRBD1 (5 bases). Deletions cut 4 bases from V and 1 base from J, with 14 bases between. Germline CDR1 reads SGHNT; CDR2 reads YYREEE (reference sequence). The CDR3 has 15 residues. The chain's CDR3 is CASSPPQGKNTEAFF. CDR3 bases: TGTGCCAGCAGCCCTCCCCAGGGAAAGAACACTGAAGCTTTCTTT.

This clonotype has more than one count but fewer than ten. V and J are TRBV7-6 and TRBJ2-1, with TRBD2 matching over 12 bases. Germline loops: CDR1 SGHVS, CDR2 FNYEAQ. The CDR3 loop spans 22 amino acids. The J segment lost 6 bases and the V segment lost 1 base, leaving 22 bases of the junction unmatched. This CDR3 reads CASSLETGYRDRSSGRANEQFF. The DNA for the CDR3 is TGTGCCAGCAGCTTAGAGACCGGCTACCGGGACAGGTCTAGCGGGAGGGCCAATGAGCAGTTCTTC.